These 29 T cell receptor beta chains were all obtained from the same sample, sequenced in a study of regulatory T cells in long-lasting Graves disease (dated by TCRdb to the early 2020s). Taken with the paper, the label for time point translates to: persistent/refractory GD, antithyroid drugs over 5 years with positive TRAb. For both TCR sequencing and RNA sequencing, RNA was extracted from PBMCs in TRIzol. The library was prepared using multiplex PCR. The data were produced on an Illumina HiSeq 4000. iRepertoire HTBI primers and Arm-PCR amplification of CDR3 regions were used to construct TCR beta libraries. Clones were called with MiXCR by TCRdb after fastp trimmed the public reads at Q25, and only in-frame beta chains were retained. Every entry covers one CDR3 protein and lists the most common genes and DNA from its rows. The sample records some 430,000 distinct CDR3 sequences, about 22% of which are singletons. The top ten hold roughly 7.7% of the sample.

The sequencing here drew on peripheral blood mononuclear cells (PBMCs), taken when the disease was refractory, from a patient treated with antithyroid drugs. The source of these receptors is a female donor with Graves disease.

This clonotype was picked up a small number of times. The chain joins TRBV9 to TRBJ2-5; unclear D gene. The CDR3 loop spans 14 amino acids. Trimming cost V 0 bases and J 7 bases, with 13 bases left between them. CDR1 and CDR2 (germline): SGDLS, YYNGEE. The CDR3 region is CASSVGRAPGTQYF. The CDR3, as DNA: TGTGCCAGCAGCGTAGGCCGGGCCCCCGGGACCCAGTACTTC.

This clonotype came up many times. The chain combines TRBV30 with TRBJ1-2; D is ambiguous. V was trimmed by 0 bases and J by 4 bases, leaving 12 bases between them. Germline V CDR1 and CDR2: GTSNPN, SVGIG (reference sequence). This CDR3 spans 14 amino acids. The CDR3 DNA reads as TGTGCCTGGAGTGTAAAAGGGTTTAGCTATGGCTACACCTTC. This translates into CAWSVKGFSYGYTF.

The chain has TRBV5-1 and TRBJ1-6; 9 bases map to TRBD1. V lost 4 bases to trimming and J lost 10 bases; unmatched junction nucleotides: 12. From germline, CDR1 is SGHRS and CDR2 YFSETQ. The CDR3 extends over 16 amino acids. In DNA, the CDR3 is TGCGCCAGCAGCCCCACTCCAGGACAGGGGAACTCACCCCTCCACTTT. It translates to CASSPTPGQGNSPLHF.

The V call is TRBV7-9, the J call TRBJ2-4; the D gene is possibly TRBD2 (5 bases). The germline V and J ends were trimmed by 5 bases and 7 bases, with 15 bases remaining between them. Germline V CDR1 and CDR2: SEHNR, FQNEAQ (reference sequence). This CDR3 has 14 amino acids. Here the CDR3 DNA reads TGTGCCAGCAGCCGACCGGGATTAATTAACATTCAGTACTTC. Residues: CASSRPGLINIQYF.

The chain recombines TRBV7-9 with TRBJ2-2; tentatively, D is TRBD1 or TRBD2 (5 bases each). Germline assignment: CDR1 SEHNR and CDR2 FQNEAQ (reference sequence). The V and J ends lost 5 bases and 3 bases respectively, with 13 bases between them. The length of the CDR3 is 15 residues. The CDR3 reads CASSPTRGDTGELFF. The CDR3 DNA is TGTGCCAGCAGCCCAACGCGAGGGGACACCGGGGAGCTGTTTTTT.

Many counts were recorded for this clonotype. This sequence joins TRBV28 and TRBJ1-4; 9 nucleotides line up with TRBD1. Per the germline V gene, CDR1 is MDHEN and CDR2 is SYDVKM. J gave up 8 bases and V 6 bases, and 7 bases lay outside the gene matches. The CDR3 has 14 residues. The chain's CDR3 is CASSYRGLREKLFF. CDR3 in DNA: TGTGCCAGCAGCTACAGGGGGCTGAGGGAAAAACTGTTTTTT.

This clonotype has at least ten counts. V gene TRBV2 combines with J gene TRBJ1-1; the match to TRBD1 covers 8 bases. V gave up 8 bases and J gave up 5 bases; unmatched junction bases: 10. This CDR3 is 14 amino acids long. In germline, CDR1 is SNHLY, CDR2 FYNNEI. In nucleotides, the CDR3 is TGTGCCAGCGCGTGGAACAGGGGGTGGACTGAAGCTTTCTTT. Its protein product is CASAWNRGWTEAFF.

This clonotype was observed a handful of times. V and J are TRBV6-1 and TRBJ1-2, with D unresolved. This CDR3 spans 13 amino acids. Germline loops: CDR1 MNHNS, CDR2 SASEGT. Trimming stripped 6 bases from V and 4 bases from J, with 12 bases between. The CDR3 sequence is CASSQEASYGYTF. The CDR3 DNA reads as TGTGCCAGCAGCCAAGAGGCCTCCTATGGCTACACCTTC.

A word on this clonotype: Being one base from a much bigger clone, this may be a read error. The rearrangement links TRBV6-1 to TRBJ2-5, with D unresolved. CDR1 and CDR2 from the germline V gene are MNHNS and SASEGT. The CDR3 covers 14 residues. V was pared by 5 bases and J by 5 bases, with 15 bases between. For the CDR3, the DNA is TGTGCCAGCAGTCACCCCCCGGTTGGGGAGACCCAGTACTTC. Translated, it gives CASSHPPVGETQYF.

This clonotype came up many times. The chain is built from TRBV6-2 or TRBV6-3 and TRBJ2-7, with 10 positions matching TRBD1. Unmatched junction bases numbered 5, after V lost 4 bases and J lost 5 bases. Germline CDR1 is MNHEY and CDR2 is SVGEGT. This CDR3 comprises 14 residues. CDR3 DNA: TGTGCCAGCAGTTCACCGGGGACAGGGGACGAGCAGTACTTC. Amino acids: CASSSPGTGDEQYF.

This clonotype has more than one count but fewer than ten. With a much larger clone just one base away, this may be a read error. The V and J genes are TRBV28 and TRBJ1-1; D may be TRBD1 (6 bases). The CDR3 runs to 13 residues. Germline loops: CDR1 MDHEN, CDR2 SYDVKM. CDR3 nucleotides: TGTGCCGGCAGTTCTTACAGGGCCACTGAAGCTTTCTTT. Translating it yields CAGSSYRATEAFF.

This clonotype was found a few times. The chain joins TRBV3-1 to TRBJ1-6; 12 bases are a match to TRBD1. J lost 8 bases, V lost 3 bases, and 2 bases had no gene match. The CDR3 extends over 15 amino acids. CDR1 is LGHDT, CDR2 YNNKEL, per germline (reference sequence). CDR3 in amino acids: CASSQGTGGDSPLHF. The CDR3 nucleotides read TGTGCCAGCAGCCAGGGGACAGGGGGCGATTCACCCCTCCACTTT.

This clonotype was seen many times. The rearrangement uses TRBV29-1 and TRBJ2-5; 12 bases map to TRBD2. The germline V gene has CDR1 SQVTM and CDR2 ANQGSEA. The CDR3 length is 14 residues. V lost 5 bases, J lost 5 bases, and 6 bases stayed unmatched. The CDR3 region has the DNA TGCAGCGTTAGCCCTAGCGGGAGGGGGGAGACCCAGTACTTC. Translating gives CSVSPSGRGETQYF. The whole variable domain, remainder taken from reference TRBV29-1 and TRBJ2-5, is SAVISQKPSRDICQRGTSLTIQCQVDSQVTMMFWYRQQPGQSLTLIATANQGSEATYESGFVIDKFPISRPNLTFSTLTVSNMSPEDSSIYLCSVSPSGRGETQYFGPGTRLLVL.

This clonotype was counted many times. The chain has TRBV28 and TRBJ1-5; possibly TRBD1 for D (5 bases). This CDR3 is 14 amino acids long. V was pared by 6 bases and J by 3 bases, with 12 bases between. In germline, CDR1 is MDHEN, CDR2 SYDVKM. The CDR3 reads CASRQRGYNQPQHF. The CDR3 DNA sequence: TGTGCCAGCAGGCAGCGGGGGTACAATCAGCCCCAGCATTTT.

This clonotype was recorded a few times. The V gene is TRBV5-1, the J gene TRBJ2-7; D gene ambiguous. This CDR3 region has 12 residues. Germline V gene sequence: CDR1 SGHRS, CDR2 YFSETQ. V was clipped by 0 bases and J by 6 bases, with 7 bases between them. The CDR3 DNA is TGCGCCAGCAGCTTGGCCTCCGCCGAGCAGTACTTC. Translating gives CASSLASAEQYF.

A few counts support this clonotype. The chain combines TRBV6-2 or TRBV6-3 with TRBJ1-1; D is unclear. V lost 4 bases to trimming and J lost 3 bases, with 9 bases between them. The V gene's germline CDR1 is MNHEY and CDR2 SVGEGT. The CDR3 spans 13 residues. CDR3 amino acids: CASSFREDTEAFF. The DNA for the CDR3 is TGTGCCAGCAGTTTCCGAGAGGACACTGAAGCTTTCTTT.

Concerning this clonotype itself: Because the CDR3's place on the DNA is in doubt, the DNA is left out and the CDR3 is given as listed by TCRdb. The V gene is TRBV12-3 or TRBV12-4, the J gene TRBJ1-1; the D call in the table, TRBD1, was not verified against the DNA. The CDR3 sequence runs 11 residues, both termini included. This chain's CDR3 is CASSSSTAFGF.

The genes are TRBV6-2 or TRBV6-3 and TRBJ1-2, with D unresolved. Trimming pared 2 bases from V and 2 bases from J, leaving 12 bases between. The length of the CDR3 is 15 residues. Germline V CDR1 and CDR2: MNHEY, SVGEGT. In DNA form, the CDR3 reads TGTGCCAGCAGTTACCGGTACGAGGGCAACTATGGCTACACCTTC. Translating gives CASSYRYEGNYGYTF.

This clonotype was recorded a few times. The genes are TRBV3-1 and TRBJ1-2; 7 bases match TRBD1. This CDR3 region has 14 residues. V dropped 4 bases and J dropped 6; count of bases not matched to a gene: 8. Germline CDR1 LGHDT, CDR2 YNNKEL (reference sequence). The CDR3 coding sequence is TGTGCCAGCAGCCGCGACAGGGACTATCATGGCTACACCTTC. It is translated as CASSRDRDYHGYTF.

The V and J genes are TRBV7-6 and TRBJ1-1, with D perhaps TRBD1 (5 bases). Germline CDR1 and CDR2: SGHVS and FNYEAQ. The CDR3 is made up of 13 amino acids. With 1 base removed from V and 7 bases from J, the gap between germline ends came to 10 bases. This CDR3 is CASSLGAGGEAFF. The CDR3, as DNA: TGTGCCAGCAGCTTAGGGGCGGGGGGTGAAGCTTTCTTT.

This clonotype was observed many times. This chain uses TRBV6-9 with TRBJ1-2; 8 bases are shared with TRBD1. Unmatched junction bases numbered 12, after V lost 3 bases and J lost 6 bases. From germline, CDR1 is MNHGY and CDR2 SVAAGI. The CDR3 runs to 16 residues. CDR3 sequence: CASSYLLEDRVHGYTF. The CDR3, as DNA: TGTGCCAGCAGTTACCTCCTAGAGGACAGGGTACATGGCTACACCTTC.

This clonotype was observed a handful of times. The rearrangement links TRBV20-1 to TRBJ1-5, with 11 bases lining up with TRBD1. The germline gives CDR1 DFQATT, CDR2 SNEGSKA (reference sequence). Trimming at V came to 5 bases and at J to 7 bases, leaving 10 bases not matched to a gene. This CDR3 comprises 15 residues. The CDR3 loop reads CSAYPGTGGGQPQHF. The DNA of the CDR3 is TGCAGTGCTTATCCCGGGACAGGGGGAGGACAGCCCCAGCATTTT.

In DNA, the CDR3 is TGCAGCGTTGATTCCTACAATGAGCAGTTCTTC. This sequence encodes CSVDSYNEQFF. The chain combines TRBV29-1 with TRBJ2-1; D remains ambiguous. Germline V gives CDR1 SQVTM, CDR2 ANQGSEA. V was clipped by 3 bases and J by 1 base, with 1 base between them. CDR3 length: 11 residues.

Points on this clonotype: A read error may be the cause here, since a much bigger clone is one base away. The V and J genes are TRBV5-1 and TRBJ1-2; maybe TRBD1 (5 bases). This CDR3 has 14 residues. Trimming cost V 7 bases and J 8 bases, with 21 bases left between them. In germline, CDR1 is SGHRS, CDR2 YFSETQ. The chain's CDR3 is CASGSQTENSGYTF. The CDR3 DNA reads TGCGCCAGCGGCTCCCAGACAGAGAACAGCGGCTACACCTTC.

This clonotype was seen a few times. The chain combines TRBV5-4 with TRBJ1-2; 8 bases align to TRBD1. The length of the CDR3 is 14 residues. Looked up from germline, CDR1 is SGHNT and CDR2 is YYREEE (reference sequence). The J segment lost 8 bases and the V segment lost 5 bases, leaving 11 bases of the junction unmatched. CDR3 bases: TGTGCCAGCAGTTATACAGGGGGGGGCGGAGGCTACACCTTC. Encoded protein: CASSYTGGGGGYTF.

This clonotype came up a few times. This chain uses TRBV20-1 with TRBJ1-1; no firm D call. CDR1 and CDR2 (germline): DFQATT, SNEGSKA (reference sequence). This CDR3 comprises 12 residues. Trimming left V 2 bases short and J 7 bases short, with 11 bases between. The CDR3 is CSARPGYGEAFF. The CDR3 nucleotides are TGCAGTGCTAGACCGGGGTACGGTGAAGCTTTCTTT.

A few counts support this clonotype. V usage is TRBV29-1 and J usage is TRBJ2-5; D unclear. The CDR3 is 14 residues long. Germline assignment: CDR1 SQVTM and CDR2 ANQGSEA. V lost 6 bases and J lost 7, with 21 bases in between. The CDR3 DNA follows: TGCAGCGTCGGCCTATTGGCGTCGGTGGGGACCCAGTACTTC. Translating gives CSVGLLASVGTQYF.

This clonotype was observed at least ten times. The CDR3 here is CASSLEAGLYQETQYF. CDR3 bases: TGTGCCAGCAGCTTAGAGGCAGGGCTGTACCAAGAGACCCAGTACTTC. J is TRBJ2-5 and V is TRBV13, with D perhaps matching TRBD1 (5 bases). V gave up 1 base and J gave up 0 bases, with 12 bases separating them. Germline assignment: CDR1 PRHDT and CDR2 FYEKMQ (reference sequence). The CDR3 runs to 16 residues.

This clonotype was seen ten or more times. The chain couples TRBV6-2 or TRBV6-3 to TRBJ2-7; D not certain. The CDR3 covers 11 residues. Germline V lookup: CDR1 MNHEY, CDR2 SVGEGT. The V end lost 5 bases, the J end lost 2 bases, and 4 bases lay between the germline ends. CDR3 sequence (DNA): TGTGCCAGCAGTGACACCTACGAGCAGTACTTC. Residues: CASSDTYEQYF.